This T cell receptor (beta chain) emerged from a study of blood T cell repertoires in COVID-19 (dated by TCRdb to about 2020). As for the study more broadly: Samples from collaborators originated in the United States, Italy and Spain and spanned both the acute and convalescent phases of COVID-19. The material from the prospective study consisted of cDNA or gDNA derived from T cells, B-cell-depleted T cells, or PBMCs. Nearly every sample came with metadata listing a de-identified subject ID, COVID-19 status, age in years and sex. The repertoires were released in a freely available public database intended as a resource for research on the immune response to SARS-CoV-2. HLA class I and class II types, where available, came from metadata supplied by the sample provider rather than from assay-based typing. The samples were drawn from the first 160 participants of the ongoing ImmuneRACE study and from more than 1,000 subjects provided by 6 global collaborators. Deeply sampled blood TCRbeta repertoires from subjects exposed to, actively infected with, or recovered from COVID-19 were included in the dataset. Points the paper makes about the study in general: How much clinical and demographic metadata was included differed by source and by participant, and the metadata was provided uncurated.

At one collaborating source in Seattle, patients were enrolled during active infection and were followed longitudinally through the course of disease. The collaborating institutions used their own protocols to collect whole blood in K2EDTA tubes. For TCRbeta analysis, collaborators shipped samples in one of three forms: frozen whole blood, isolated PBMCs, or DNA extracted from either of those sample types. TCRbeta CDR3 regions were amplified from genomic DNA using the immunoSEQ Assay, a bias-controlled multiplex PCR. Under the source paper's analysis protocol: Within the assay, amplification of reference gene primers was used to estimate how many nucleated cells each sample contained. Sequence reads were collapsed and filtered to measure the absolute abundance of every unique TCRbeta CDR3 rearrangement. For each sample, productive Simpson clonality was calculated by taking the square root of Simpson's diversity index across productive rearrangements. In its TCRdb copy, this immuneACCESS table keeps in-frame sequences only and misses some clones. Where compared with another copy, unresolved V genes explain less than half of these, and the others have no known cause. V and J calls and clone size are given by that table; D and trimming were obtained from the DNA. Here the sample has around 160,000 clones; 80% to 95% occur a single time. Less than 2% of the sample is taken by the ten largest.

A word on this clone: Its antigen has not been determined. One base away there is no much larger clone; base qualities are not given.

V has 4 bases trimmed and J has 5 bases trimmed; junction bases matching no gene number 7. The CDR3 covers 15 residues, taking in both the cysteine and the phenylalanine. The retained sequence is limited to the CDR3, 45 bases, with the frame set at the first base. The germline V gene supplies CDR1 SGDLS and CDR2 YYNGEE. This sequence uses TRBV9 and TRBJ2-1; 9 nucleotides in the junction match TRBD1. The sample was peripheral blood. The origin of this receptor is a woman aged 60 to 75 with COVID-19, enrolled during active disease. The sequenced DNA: TGTGCCAGCAGCCCAGGGAGGACAGGGGACAATGAGCAGTTCTTC. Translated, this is CASSPGRTGDNEQFF.